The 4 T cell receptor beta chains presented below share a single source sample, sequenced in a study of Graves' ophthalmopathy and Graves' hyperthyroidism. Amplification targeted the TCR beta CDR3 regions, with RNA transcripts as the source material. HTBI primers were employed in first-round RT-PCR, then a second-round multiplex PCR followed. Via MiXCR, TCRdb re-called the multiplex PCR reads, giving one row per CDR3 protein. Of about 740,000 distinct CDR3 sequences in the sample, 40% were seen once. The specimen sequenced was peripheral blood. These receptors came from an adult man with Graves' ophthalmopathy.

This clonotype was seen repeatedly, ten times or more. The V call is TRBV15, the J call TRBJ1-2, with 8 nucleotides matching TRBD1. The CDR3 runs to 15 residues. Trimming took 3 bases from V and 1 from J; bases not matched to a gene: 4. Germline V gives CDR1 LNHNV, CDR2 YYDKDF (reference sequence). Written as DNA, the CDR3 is TGTGCCACCAGCAGGGACAGGGACGGTAACTATGGCTACACCTTC. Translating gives CATSRDRDGNYGYTF.

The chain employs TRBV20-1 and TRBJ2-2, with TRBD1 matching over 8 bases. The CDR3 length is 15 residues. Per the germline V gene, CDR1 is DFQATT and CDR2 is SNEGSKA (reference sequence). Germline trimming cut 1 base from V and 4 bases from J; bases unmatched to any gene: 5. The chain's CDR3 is CSARATGVATGELFF. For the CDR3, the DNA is TGCAGTGCTAGAGCGACAGGGGTTGCCACCGGGGAGCTGTTTTTT.

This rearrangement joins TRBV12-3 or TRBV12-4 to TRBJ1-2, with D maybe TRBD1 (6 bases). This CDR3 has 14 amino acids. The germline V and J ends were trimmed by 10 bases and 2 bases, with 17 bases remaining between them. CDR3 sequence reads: CATRPKGVNYGYTF. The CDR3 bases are TGTGCCACACGACCGAAGGGGGTGAACTATGGCTACACCTTC.

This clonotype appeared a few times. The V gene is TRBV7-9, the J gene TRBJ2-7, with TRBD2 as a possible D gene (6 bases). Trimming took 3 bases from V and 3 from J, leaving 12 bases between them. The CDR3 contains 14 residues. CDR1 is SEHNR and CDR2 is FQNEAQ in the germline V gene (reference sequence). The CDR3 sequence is CASSFGGVDYEQYF. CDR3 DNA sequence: TGTGCCAGCAGCTTTGGAGGGGTCGACTACGAGCAGTACTTC.